The 30 T cell receptor beta chains presented below share a single source sample, sequenced in a study of cytomegalovirus exposure and HLA in healthy donors. PCR used 60 Vbeta primers and 13 Jbeta primers. Measured with immunoSEQ multiplex PCR; TCRdb has only the in-frame clones, and not every one. The sample includes roughly 180,000 clones, 70% to 90% of them seen just once. Sequencing used PBMCs. Every receptor here comes from a male donor in good health and CMV-seronegative.

The V gene is TRBV10-3, the J gene TRBJ2-3, with TRBD2 identical over 8 bases. This CDR3 has 14 residues. V lost 3 bases to trimming and J lost 6 bases; unmatched junction nucleotides: 5. Germline-derived CDR1 and CDR2 are ENHRY and SYGVKD. The CDR3 sequence is CAISDGLAQDTQYF. In nucleotides, the CDR3 is TGTGCCATCAGTGACGGACTAGCACAGGATACGCAGTATTTT.

This chain connects TRBV28 to TRBJ1-2; D gene ambiguous. This CDR3 spans 15 amino acids. Trimming shortened V by 7 bases and J by 5 bases, and 20 bases separated the two germline ends. Germline V gene data show CDR1 as MDHEN and CDR2 as SYDVKM. The CDR3 DNA reads TGTGCCAGCACGGAGGGAGGCGGAATTTATTATGGCTACACCTTC. Translating gives CASTEGGGIYYGYTF.

This sequence joins TRBV27 and TRBJ2-7; 7 nucleotides match TRBD2. Germline CDR1 MNHEY, CDR2 SMNVEV (reference sequence). This CDR3 has 15 amino acids. V lost 2 bases to trimming and J lost 5 bases; unmatched junction nucleotides: 9. Written as DNA, the CDR3 is TGTGCCAGCAGTTTAACGGGGGGACCGGGGCACGAGCAGTACTTC. Translating gives CASSLTGGPGHEQYF.

The V gene is TRBV5-4, the J gene TRBJ1-6; no definite D call. Deletions cut 0 bases from V and 14 bases from J, with 9 bases between. Germline V gene sequence: CDR1 SGHNT, CDR2 YYREEE (reference sequence). This CDR3 region has 12 residues. The CDR3 DNA follows: TGTGCCAGCAGCTTGGATGGCGGGACCCTCCACTTT. It specifies CASSLDGGTLHF.

As regards this clone: One junction end does not reproduce the germline sequence, and a read error may be involved. The J gene is TRBJ2-5, the V gene TRBV5-1; D perhaps matches TRBD1 (6 bases). Germline values: CDR1 SGHRS, CDR2 YFSETQ. This CDR3 spans 15 amino acids. The CDR3 DNA reads TGCGCCAGCAGCTTCACCAGACAGGACCAGGAGACCCAGTACTTC. Translation: CASSFTRQDQETQYF. Full variable domain (missing parts from reference TRBV5-1 and TRBJ2-5): KAGVTQTPRYLIKTRGQQVTLSCSPISGHRSVSWYQQTPGQGLQFLFEYFSETQRNKGNFPGRFSGRQFSNSRSEMNVSTLELGDSALYLCASSFTRQDQETQYFGPGTRLLVL.

About this clone itself: Sequence at one end of the junction differs from germline and may be a read error. V gene TRBV13 combines with J gene TRBJ2-7; 7 bases line up with TRBD1. The CDR3 runs to 12 residues. Germline values: CDR1 PRHDT, CDR2 FYEKMQ (reference sequence). Written as DNA, the CDR3 is TGTGCCAGCAGCTTAGGAGGGACAGTTGTAAACTTC. Its translation: CASSLGGTVVNF. The complete variable domain, with remaining parts taken from reference TRBV13 and TRBJ2-7, reads AAGVIQSPRHLIKEKRETATLKCYPIPRHDTVYWYQQGPGQDPQFLISFYEKMQSDKGSIPDRFSAQQFSDYHSELNMSSLELGDSALYFCASSLGGTVVNFGPGTRLTVT.

This chain links TRBV9 with TRBJ1-3, with a tentative D call TRBD1 (6 bases). This CDR3 contains 14 residues. V lost 0 bases and J lost 3, with 7 bases in between. Germline V gene data show CDR1 as SGDLS and CDR2 as YYNGEE. The CDR3 sequence: CASSVAGVGNTIYF. CDR3 DNA: TGTGCCAGCAGCGTAGCAGGGGTTGGAAACACCATATATTTT.

Comments on this clone: Other DNA sequences within the sample encode an identical CDR3. This chain joins TRBV9 and TRBJ2-3; the match to TRBD2 covers 12 bases. From germline, CDR1 is SGDLS and CDR2 YYNGEE. The V and J ends lost 0 bases and 1 base, in that order; junction bases with no gene match: 0. The CDR3 runs to 16 residues. The CDR3 sequence: CASSVGLAGGTDTQYF. The CDR3 nucleotides are TGTGCCAGCAGCGTAGGACTAGCGGGAGGCACAGATACGCAGTATTTT.

The sample holds one count of this clone. J is TRBJ2-1 and V is TRBV5-4; TRBD1 matches 10 bases. CDR3 length equals 17 residues. With V trimmed by 4 bases and J by 5 bases, 12 bases remained unmatched. CDR1 SGHNT and CDR2 YYREEE come from the germline V gene (reference sequence). The CDR3 region has the DNA TGTGCCAGCAGCACGGGACAGGGGATTAAAATTAACAATGAGCAGTTCTTC. It specifies CASSTGQGIKINNEQFF.

The chain joins TRBV7-8 to TRBJ1-1; TRBD1 matches 8 bases. The germline gives CDR1 SGHVS, CDR2 FQNEAQ. V lost 5 bases and J lost 1; bases outside the gene matches: 9. The CDR3 extends over 16 amino acids. The DNA for the CDR3 is TGTGCCAGCAGCCCAAATCGGACAGGGTCGAACACTGAAGCTTTCTTT. This translates into CASSPNRTGSNTEAFF.

This chain connects TRBV28 to TRBJ1-5; TRBD1 aligns across 10 bases. In germline, CDR1 is MDHEN, CDR2 SYDVKM. The CDR3 covers 17 residues. The V and J ends lost 4 bases and 0 bases, in that order; junction bases with no gene match: 6. The CDR3 loop reads CASSSDRGTSSNQPQHF. The CDR3 DNA reads TGTGCCAGCAGTTCGGACAGGGGGACCAGTAGCAATCAGCCCCAGCATTTT.

The V and J genes are TRBV5-4 and TRBJ2-3; unclear D gene. With 6 bases removed from V and 0 bases from J, the gap between germline ends came to 11 bases. The CDR3 runs 14 residues. The germline gives CDR1 SGHNT, CDR2 YYREEE (reference sequence). The CDR3 reads CASTPERSTDTQYF. CDR3 coding DNA: TGTGCCAGCACCCCGGAGCGTAGCACAGATACGCAGTATTTT. Complete variable domain (other parts from reference TRBV5-4 and TRBJ2-3): ETGVTQSPTHLIKTRGQQVTLRCSSQSGHNTVSWYQQALGQGPQFIFQYYREEENGRGNFPPRFSGLQFPNYSSELNVNALELDDSALYLCASTPERSTDTQYFGPGTRLTVL.

The rearrangement uses TRBV25-1 and TRBJ2-1; D possibly corresponds to TRBD2 (5 bases). Germline loops: CDR1 MGHDK, CDR2 SYGVNS. V was cut by 0 bases and J by 5 bases, with 14 bases left in between. This CDR3 is 16 amino acids long. The CDR3 DNA follows: TGTGCCAGCAGTGAATACCCTTACGGGAATGACAATGAGCAGTTCTTC. Translating gives CASSEYPYGNDNEQFF.

Remarks on this clone: An end of the junction differs from the germline gene, which may be a read error. This chain connects TRBV28 to TRBJ1-2, with D perhaps TRBD1 (5 bases). Germline V lookup: CDR1 MDHEN, CDR2 SYDVKM. The CDR3 consists of 18 residues. CDR3 coding DNA: TGTGCCAGCAGTTTCCTTCACCAGGACACTCGATCTAACCATGGCTACACCTTC. Its translation: CASSFLHQDTRSNHGYTF.

This sequence joins TRBV5-6 and TRBJ1-6; 7 bases fit TRBD1. V dropped 4 bases and J dropped 11; count of bases not matched to a gene: 6. Germline V lookup: CDR1 SGHDT, CDR2 YYEEEE. The CDR3 loop spans 13 amino acids. The CDR3 region has the DNA TGTGCCAGCAGCCTCCGACAGGGACCACCCCTCCACTTT. Encoded protein: CASSLRQGPPLHF.

This clone appeared once. The chain couples TRBV11-2 to TRBJ2-7; 8 bases map to TRBD2. J was trimmed by 5 bases and V by 1 base; bases with no gene match: 7. This CDR3 spans 15 amino acids. Germline loops: CDR1 SGHAT, CDR2 FQNNGV. The CDR3 DNA sequence: TGTGCCAGCAGCTTAGTTTCCGGGACTAGAAACGAGCAGTACTTC. This sequence encodes CASSLVSGTRNEQYF.

V and J are TRBV7-2 and TRBJ2-1, with TRBD2 identical over 8 bases. The germline gives CDR1 SGHTA, CDR2 FQGNSA. There are 15 residues in the CDR3. V gave up 7 bases and J gave up 8 bases; unmatched junction bases: 13. The CDR3 sequence: CASTPFPGGPDEQFF. Written as DNA, the CDR3 is TGTGCCAGCACCCCCTTCCCGGGAGGGCCGGATGAGCAGTTCTTC.

The rearrangement links TRBV5-1 to TRBJ2-6, with D possibly TRBD1 on 6 matching bases. The V end lost 3 bases, the J end lost 4 bases, and 11 bases lay between the germline ends. Germline V CDR1 and CDR2: SGHRS, YFSETQ. The CDR3 length is 15 residues. The CDR3 reads CASSSGHGGANVLTF. The CDR3 region has the DNA TGCGCCAGCAGCTCGGGACACGGAGGGGCCAACGTCCTGACTTTC.

This clone has only one observation. V and J are TRBV2 and TRBJ2-1, with 8 nucleotides matching TRBD1. Looked up from germline, CDR1 is SNHLY and CDR2 is FYNNEI. V trimming: 4 bases; J trimming: 12 bases; junction bases outside the gene matches: 14. This CDR3 is built from 15 residues. CDR3 residues: CASSVRRGQAPGQFF. The CDR3 DNA reads as TGTGCCAGCAGTGTACGCCGGGGACAGGCTCCGGGGCAGTTCTTC.

V gene TRBV6-5 combines with J gene TRBJ2-2; TRBD2 aligns across 9 bases. The V and J ends lost 0 bases and 4 bases, in that order; junction bases with no gene match: 3. This CDR3 has 16 residues. Germline CDR1 and CDR2: MNHEY and SVGAGI. CDR3 amino acids: CASSYSREGPTGELFF. The CDR3 bases are TGTGCCAGCAGTTACTCGCGGGAGGGCCCCACCGGGGAGCTGTTTTTT.

This clone showed up just once. The chain recombines TRBV29-1 with TRBJ1-1; D not resolved. Germline V gene sequence: CDR1 SQVTM, CDR2 ANQGSEA. V was trimmed by 7 bases and J by 4 bases, leaving 16 bases between them. The length of the CDR3 is 13 residues. DNA for the CDR3: TGCAGCGGGGAGGGTGTGGGGAGCACTGAAGCTTTCTTT. Its protein product is CSGEGVGSTEAFF.

The gene calls are TRBV27 and TRBJ2-3; the match to TRBD2 covers 14 bases. This CDR3 is 15 amino acids long. Germline CDR1 is MNHEY and CDR2 is SMNVEV (reference sequence). V trimming: 2 bases; J trimming: 6 bases; junction bases outside the gene matches: 1. The CDR3 protein is CASSLRLAGGDTQYF. DNA of the CDR3: TGTGCCAGCAGTTTACGACTAGCGGGGGGGGATACGCAGTATTTT.

There are a few counts of this clone. V is TRBV5-6 and J is TRBJ1-1; D ambiguous. CDR3 size: 14 residues. Germline V gives CDR1 SGHDT, CDR2 YYEEEE. V was shortened by 2 bases and J by 0 bases, with 8 bases between the two germline ends. This CDR3 reads CASSFQEMNTEAFF. The CDR3 DNA reads as TGTGCCAGCAGCTTTCAGGAAATGAACACTGAAGCTTTCTTT.

The rearrangement links TRBV15 to TRBJ2-1, with 8 bases that match TRBD2. From germline, CDR1 is LNHNV and CDR2 YYDKDF (reference sequence). This CDR3 has 13 amino acids. Trimming cost V 0 bases and J 15 bases; bases outside gene matches: 7. DNA of the CDR3: TGTGCCACCAGCAGAGATCTATCGGGACTAGTGTTCTTC. This encodes CATSRDLSGLVFF.

In its sample, this clone ranks as medium-sized. The chain couples TRBV6-1 to TRBJ2-1; TRBD1 might be the D (5 bases). The CDR3 totals 15 residues. Germline CDR1 MNHNS, CDR2 SASEGT. V was clipped by 4 bases and J by 3 bases, with 13 bases between them. CDR3 loop: CASSGTSDLYNEQFF. The CDR3 DNA is TGTGCCAGCAGTGGGACATCGGATCTCTACAATGAGCAGTTCTTC.

The J gene is TRBJ2-7, the V gene TRBV19; 11 bases map to TRBD1. This CDR3 is built from 13 residues. Per the germline V gene, CDR1 is LNHDA and CDR2 is SQIVND (reference sequence). The V and J ends lost 10 bases and 1 base, in that order; junction bases with no gene match: 3. As DNA, the CDR3 is TGTGCCACCGGACAGGGGGCATCCTACGAGCAGTACTTC. Its protein is CATGQGASYEQYF. Variable domain in full (rest from reference TRBV19 and TRBJ2-7): DGGITQSPKYLFRKEGQNVTLSCEQNLNHDAMYWYRQDPGQGLRLIYYSQIVNDFQKGDIAEGYSVSREKKESFPLTVTSAQKNPTAFYLCATGQGASYEQYFGPGTRLTVT.

The V call is TRBV5-4, the J call TRBJ2-5, with 11 bases lining up with TRBD1. The better agreement between TRBJ2-7 and the DNA end casts doubt on the J call. The germline V gene encodes CDR1 SGHNT and CDR2 YYREEE (reference sequence). This CDR3 contains 15 residues. Written as DNA, the CDR3 is TGTGCCAGCAGCCCCCCGGGACAGGGGGTGGGCGAGCAGTACTTC. Its translation is CASSPPGQGVGEQYF.

CDR3 sequence reads: CASSFTTRWGLGEQYF. The DNA of the CDR3 is TGTGCCAGCAGCTTTACGACCCGTTGGGGGCTCGGCGAGCAGTACTTC. V and J are TRBV28 and TRBJ2-7, with a possible D match to TRBD1 (6 bases). The CDR3 has 16 amino acids. In germline, CDR1 is MDHEN, CDR2 SYDVKM. The V gene lost 6 bases and the J gene lost 6 bases, with 24 bases spanning the gap.

The V and J genes are TRBV27 and TRBJ1-2; 9 bases agree with TRBD1. Germline V gene sequence: CDR1 MNHEY, CDR2 SMNVEV (reference sequence). V was clipped by 6 bases and J by 1 base; unmatched bases: 6. The CDR3 spans 15 residues. This CDR3 is CASRADRGLNYGYTF. The DNA of the CDR3 is TGTGCCAGCAGGGCGGACAGGGGACTTAACTATGGCTACACCTTC.

The chain joins TRBV27 to TRBJ2-1; 12 nucleotides line up with TRBD2. Looked up from germline, CDR1 is MNHEY and CDR2 is SMNVEV (reference sequence). CDR3 length: 15 amino acids. Trimming took 6 bases from V and 4 from J; bases not matched to a gene: 4. The CDR3 nucleotides are TGTGCCAGCAGCCACGGGACTAGCGGGTACAATGAGCAGTTCTTC. It specifies CASSHGTSGYNEQFF.